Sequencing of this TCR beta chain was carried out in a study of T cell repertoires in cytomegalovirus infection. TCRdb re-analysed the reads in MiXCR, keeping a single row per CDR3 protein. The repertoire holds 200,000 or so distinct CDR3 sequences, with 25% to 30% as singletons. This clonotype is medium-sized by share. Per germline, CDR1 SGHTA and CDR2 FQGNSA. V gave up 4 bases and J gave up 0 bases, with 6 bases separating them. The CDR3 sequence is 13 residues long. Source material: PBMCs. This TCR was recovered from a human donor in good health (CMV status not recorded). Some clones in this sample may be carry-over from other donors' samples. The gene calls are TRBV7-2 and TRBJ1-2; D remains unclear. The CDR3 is CASSSRSNYGYTF. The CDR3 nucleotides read TGTGCCAGCAGCTCCCGGTCTAACTATGGCTACACCTTC.